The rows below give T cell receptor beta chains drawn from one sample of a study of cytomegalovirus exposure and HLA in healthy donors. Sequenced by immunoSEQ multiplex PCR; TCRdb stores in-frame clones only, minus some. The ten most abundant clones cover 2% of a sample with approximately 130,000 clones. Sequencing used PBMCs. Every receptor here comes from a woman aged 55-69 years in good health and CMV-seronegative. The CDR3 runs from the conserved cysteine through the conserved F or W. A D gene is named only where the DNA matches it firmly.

CDR3 DNA: TGTGCCAGCCACAGGGACCAAGAGACCCAGTACTTC
CDR3 protein: CASHRDQETQYF
D gene: -
J gene: TRBJ2-5
V gene: TRBV5-4

CDR3 DNA: TGTGCTAGTGTTAGAGAGGACTATGGCTACACCTTC
CDR3 protein: CASVREDYGYTF
D gene: -
J gene: TRBJ1-2
V gene: TRBV12-5

CDR3 DNA: TGTGCCAGCCGGGTTGATGGCGGGATCGATGAGCAGTTCTTC
CDR3 protein: CASRVDGGIDEQFF
D gene: -
J gene: TRBJ2-1
V gene: TRBV6-1

CDR3 DNA: TGTGCCAGCTCACCGGCAGGGGCGGGACAGGTAACCTACGAGCAGTACTTC
CDR3 protein: CASSPAGAGQVTYEQYF
D gene: TRBD1
J gene: TRBJ2-7
V gene: TRBV18

CDR3 DNA: TGTGCCAGCAGTTTGTTAGGGAACTGGGGGGGGGATGAGCAGTTCTTC
CDR3 protein: CASSLLGNWGGDEQFF
D gene: TRBD2
J gene: TRBJ2-1
V gene: TRBV28

CDR3 DNA: TGCGCCAGCAGCCAAGATCTTGGATCCAGGGCTACAGCTAACTATGGCTACACCTTC
CDR3 protein: CASSQDLGSRATANYGYTF
D gene: -
J gene: TRBJ1-2
V gene: TRBV4-1

CDR3 DNA: TGTGCCAGCAGCCCTCCATCCGGGTCCACTTTCGGGGAGCAGTACTTC
CDR3 protein: CASSPPSGSTFGEQYF
D gene: -
J gene: TRBJ2-7
V gene: TRBV9

CDR3 DNA: TGTGCCAGTAGTTTCTGGGGCGGAGACGTCTACGAGCAGTACTTC
CDR3 protein: CASSFWGGDVYEQYF
D gene: -
J gene: TRBJ2-7
V gene: TRBV19

CDR3 DNA: TGCGCCAGCAGCTTCGGGGATTCGGTAGACGAGCAGTACTTC
CDR3 protein: CASSFGDSVDEQYF
D gene: -
J gene: TRBJ2-7
V gene: TRBV5-1

CDR3 DNA: TGCGCCAGCAGCTACGGAGCGACAGGGGTCCGGGAGACCCAGTACTTC
CDR3 protein: CASSYGATGVRETQYF
D gene: TRBD1
J gene: TRBJ2-5
V gene: TRBV4-1

CDR3 DNA: TGTGCCAGCAGCCCCAGCGCGGGAATCTCCGAGCAGTACTTC
CDR3 protein: CASSPSAGISEQYF
D gene: -
J gene: TRBJ2-7
V gene: TRBV4-2

CDR3 DNA: TGTGCCAGCAGTTACACTGGACAGGGGGTGTGGTTCTATGGCTACACCTTC
CDR3 protein: CASSYTGQGVWFYGYTF
D gene: TRBD1
J gene: TRBJ1-2
V gene: TRBV6-7

CDR3 DNA: TGTGCCAGCAGAACCGGGACTAGCGTCACAGATACGCAGTATTTT
CDR3 protein: CASRTGTSVTDTQYF
D gene: TRBD2
J gene: TRBJ2-3
V gene: TRBV5-4

CDR3 DNA: TGCGCCAGCAGCGTCATTACAGGGTCAACGGGGGCCAACGTCCTGACTTTC
CDR3 protein: CASSVITGSTGANVLTF
D gene: -
J gene: TRBJ2-6
V gene: TRBV5-1

CDR3 DNA: TGCAGCGTAGAGGACAGCTACGAGCAGTACTTC
CDR3 protein: CSVEDSYEQYF
D gene: -
J gene: TRBJ2-7
V gene: TRBV29-1

CDR3 DNA: TGTGCCAGCAGTTTCATATCCGGGACTTACGAGCAGTACTTC
CDR3 protein: CASSFISGTYEQYF
D gene: -
J gene: TRBJ2-7
V gene: TRBV5-4

CDR3 DNA: TGTGCCAGCAGTGACCACCAGGGGGATTTGGGTTCACCCCTCCACTTT
CDR3 protein: CASSDHQGDLGSPLHF
D gene: TRBD1
J gene: TRBJ1-6
V gene: TRBV28

CDR3 DNA: TGTGCCACCAATCCAGGGGGCCTAGCTAATGAAAAACTGTTTTTT
CDR3 protein: CATNPGGLANEKLFF
D gene: TRBD1
J gene: TRBJ1-4
V gene: TRBV2

CDR3 DNA: TGCGCCAGCAGCCCAAGCGGGAACCGTGTGGACGAGCAGTACTTC
CDR3 protein: CASSPSGNRVDEQYF
D gene: TRBD2
J gene: TRBJ2-7
V gene: TRBV5-1

CDR3 DNA: TGTGCCAGTAGTTCACAGGAGCTTGGAGGCTACACCTTC
CDR3 protein: CASSSQELGGYTF
D gene: -
J gene: TRBJ1-2
V gene: TRBV19

CDR3 DNA: TGTGCCAGCAGTTTATCCTCCCTAGGGACTCGGATTTACTACGAGCAGTACTTC
CDR3 protein: CASSLSSLGTRIYYEQYF
D gene: -
J gene: TRBJ2-7
V gene: TRBV28

CDR3 DNA: TGTGCCAGCAGTTTATGGGCAGACTCCTACAATGAGCAGTTCTTC
CDR3 protein: CASSLWADSYNEQFF
D gene: -
J gene: TRBJ2-1
V gene: TRBV27

CDR3 DNA: TGTGCCAGCAGTTATTCGTTTGGGACTAGCATCTGCGAGCAGTACTTC
CDR3 protein: CASSYSFGTSICEQYF
D gene: TRBD2
J gene: TRBJ2-7
V gene: TRBV6-9

CDR3 DNA: TGTGCCAGCAGCTTGTGGTGGGCAGGGGAAGAGACCCAGTACTTC
CDR3 protein: CASSLWWAGEETQYF
D gene: -
J gene: TRBJ2-5
V gene: TRBV5-6

CDR3 DNA: TGCGCCAGCAGCGGCCTTCACCTGGAGGGGAACACTGAAGCTTTCTTT
CDR3 protein: CASSGLHLEGNTEAFF
D gene: -
J gene: TRBJ1-1
V gene: TRBV23-1

CDR3 DNA: TGTGCCAGCAGCCCCCAGGTGGGGGGGGAAGGGAACACTGAAGCTTTCTTT
CDR3 protein: CASSPQVGGEGNTEAFF
D gene: -
J gene: TRBJ1-1
V gene: TRBV7-3

CDR3 DNA: TGTGCCAGTAGTGTGCTAGCGGGCGACTCAATTAGCACAGATACGCAGTATTTT
CDR3 protein: CASSVLAGDSISTDTQYF
D gene: TRBD2
J gene: TRBJ2-3
V gene: TRBV19

CDR3 DNA: TGTGCCAGCAGCCAGACTAGCTCCGAGCAGTACTTC
CDR3 protein: CASSQTSSEQYF
D gene: TRBD2
J gene: TRBJ2-7
V gene: TRBV6-5

CDR3 DNA: TGCGCCAGCAGCTTGGTGTCGGGTCAGCCCCAGCATTTT
CDR3 protein: CASSLVSGQPQHF
D gene: -
J gene: TRBJ1-5
V gene: TRBV5-1